What follows are 25 T cell receptor beta chains derived from one specimen sequenced in a study of T cell responses to AZD1222 COVID-19 vaccine. The data were produced by immunoSEQ multiplex PCR, yet TCRdb's version contains in-frame clones alone and is incomplete. The data contain 95,000 to 150,000 clones, about 90% of them singletons. Sequenced material: peripheral blood, taken on day 0 of AZD1222 vaccination. The receptors derive from an adult in good health.

This clone was seen only once. The chain joins TRBV3-1 (or the pseudogene TRBV3-2) to TRBJ1-2, with 9 bases matching TRBD1. This CDR3 has 12 amino acids. The V and J ends lost 8 bases and 6 bases, in that order; junction bases with no gene match: 4. Per the germline V gene, CDR1 is LGHDT and CDR2 is YNNKEL (reference sequence). CDR3 nucleotide sequence: TGTGCCAGCCGGACAGGGGAACATGGCTACACCTTC. This sequence encodes CASRTGEHGYTF.

The CDR3 nucleotides read TGTGCCAGCAGCTTAGTCGCGACAGGGAAGAGCACCGGGGAGCTGTTTTTT. Amino acid sequence: CASSLVATGKSTGELFF. The J gene is TRBJ2-2, the V gene TRBV7-9; 7 bases are a match to TRBD1. This CDR3 spans 17 amino acids. Per germline, CDR1 SEHNR and CDR2 FQNEAQ (reference sequence). J was trimmed by 4 bases and V by 1 base; bases with no gene match: 9.

The chain uses TRBV19 and TRBJ2-3; 9 bases are shared with TRBD2. The CDR3 sequence is 17 residues long. The V gene end was trimmed by 5 bases and the J gene end by 1 base; junction bases not matched to a gene: 10. CDR1 is LNHDA, CDR2 SQIVND, per germline (reference sequence). The chain's CDR3 is CASSDRGGASGTDTQYF. The CDR3 bases are TGTGCCAGTAGTGACCGCGGGGGGGCCTCTGGCACAGATACGCAGTATTTT.

The V gene is TRBV30, the J gene TRBJ1-1, with TRBD1 identical over 9 bases. Germline V lookup: CDR1 GTSNPN, CDR2 SVGIG (reference sequence). V gave up 5 bases and J gave up 11 bases; unmatched junction bases: 15. The CDR3 spans 14 residues. The CDR3 reads CAWGNRDRASGAFF. DNA of the CDR3: TGTGCCTGGGGAAACCGGGACAGGGCGTCAGGGGCTTTCTTT. The variable domain in full, with the rest retrieved from reference TRBV30 and TRBJ1-1, is SQTIHQWPATLVQPVGSPLSLECTVEGTSNPNLYWYRQAAGRGLQLLFYSVGIGQISSEVPQNLSASRPQDRQFILSSKKLLLSDSGFYLCAWGNRDRASGAFFGQGTRLTVV.

CDR3 region: CATLQGSGFNEQFF. The CDR3 DNA follows: TGTGCCACCCTCCAGGGTTCCGGTTTCAATGAGCAGTTCTTC. The chain uses TRBV19 and TRBJ2-1, with a weak D call TRBD1 (5 bases). Trimming left V 10 bases short and J 6 bases short, with 19 bases between. The CDR3 is 14 residues long. In germline, CDR1 is LNHDA, CDR2 SQIVND (reference sequence).

The chain joins TRBV4-2 to TRBJ1-5; no reliable D call. Trimming took 1 base from V and 3 from J, leaving 4 bases between them. The CDR3 covers 13 residues. The germline V gene encodes CDR1 LGHNA and CDR2 YNFKEQ. CDR3: CASSQGLNQPQHF. CDR3 bases: TGTGCCAGCAGCCAAGGGCTCAATCAGCCCCAGCATTTT.

The chain links TRBV19 to TRBJ1-1; TRBD1 is a possible D gene (5 bases). Trimming removed 5 bases from V and 1 base from J, with 11 bases in between. This CDR3 has 14 residues. The germline CDR1 and CDR2 sequences are LNHDA and SQIVND (reference sequence). CDR3 DNA: TGTGCCAGTAGTGTACAGGTCCGGAACACTGAAGCTTTCTTT. Amino acid sequence: CASSVQVRNTEAFF.

This rearrangement joins TRBV25-1 to TRBJ1-4; D is unclear. CDR3 size: 12 residues. V dropped 6 bases and J dropped 3 bases, with 5 bases sitting between them. Germline V gene data show CDR1 as MGHDK and CDR2 as SYGVNS. CDR3 in amino acids: CASRASNEKLFF. CDR3 coding DNA: TGTGCCAGCAGAGCATCTAATGAAAAACTGTTTTTT.

This clone has just one count. The chain is built from TRBV5-1 and TRBJ1-1; no clear D gene. Trimming removed 4 bases from V and 0 bases from J, with 16 bases in between. Germline V CDR1 and CDR2: SGHRS, YFSETQ. The CDR3 is 16 amino acids. The CDR3 DNA reads TGCGCCAGCAGCCTCGCCCGTCAGGCCTTGAACACTGAAGCTTTCTTT. This codes for CASSLARQALNTEAFF.

The chain recombines TRBV18 with TRBJ1-1; unclear D gene. V lost 2 bases to trimming and J lost 7 bases, with 17 bases between them. Germline V gives CDR1 KGHSH, CDR2 LQKENI. The CDR3 totals 15 residues. CDR3 sequence reads: CASSPIGSAGNEAFF. The DNA for the CDR3 is TGTGCCAGCTCACCAATTGGGTCGGCCGGAAATGAAGCTTTCTTT.

This chain connects TRBV12-3 or TRBV12-4 to TRBJ1-2; no clear D gene. This CDR3 comprises 13 residues. V gave up 3 bases and J gave up 6 bases, with 11 bases separating them. This CDR3 is CASSLVVGNGYTF. The CDR3 DNA follows: TGTGCCAGCAGTTTGGTAGTGGGTAATGGCTACACCTTC.

V and J are TRBV27 and TRBJ2-1; 16 nucleotides agree with TRBD2. This CDR3 contains 16 residues. CDR1 and CDR2 (germline): MNHEY, SMNVEV (reference sequence). V trimming: 3 bases; J trimming: 7 bases; junction bases outside the gene matches: 3. The DNA for the CDR3 is TGTGCCAGCAGTTTGGGACTAGCGGGAGGGAGGAATGAGCAGTTCTTC. Encoded protein: CASSLGLAGGRNEQFF.

The chain combines TRBV19 with TRBJ1-5; 7 bases line up with TRBD1. Germline assignment: CDR1 LNHDA and CDR2 SQIVND (reference sequence). Losses at the gene ends were 4 bases for V and 2 bases for J; bases not matched to a gene: 2. This CDR3 region has 14 residues. The CDR3 protein is CASSNTGGNQPQHF. As DNA, the CDR3 is TGTGCCAGTAGTAATACAGGGGGCAATCAGCCCCAGCATTTT.

V and J are TRBV5-1 and TRBJ2-2; 11 bases agree with TRBD2. Germline CDR1 reads SGHRS; CDR2 reads YFSETQ. V was pared by 4 bases and J by 6 bases, with 8 bases of the junction left unmatched. CDR3 size: 16 residues. The chain's CDR3 is CASSTQLAGASGELFF. The CDR3 coding sequence is TGCGCCAGCAGCACACAACTAGCGGGGGCCTCCGGGGAGCTGTTTTTT.

The chain has TRBV10-3 and TRBJ1-3, with a possible D match to TRBD1 (5 bases). Germline lookup yields CDR1 ENHRY and CDR2 SYGVKD. Between the trimmed V and J ends, which lost 7 bases and 0 bases, there was a span of 13 bases. The CDR3 length is 15 residues. In nucleotides, the CDR3 is TGTGCCATCACAGACTTGGGGGTCTCTGGAAACACCATATATTTT. Protein: CAITDLGVSGNTIYF.

The CDR3 here is CASSGSEMGFLGYSNQPQHF. The CDR3 nucleotides read TGTGCCAGCAGTGGCTCCGAAATGGGGTTTTTAGGTTATAGCAATCAGCCCCAGCATTTT. The chain carries TRBV6-1 and TRBJ1-5; D not certain. The CDR3 extends over 20 amino acids. V lost 4 bases, J lost 0 bases, and 25 bases lay in between. Germline values: CDR1 MNHNS, CDR2 SASEGT.

This rearrangement joins TRBV13 to TRBJ2-2; possible D gene TRBD2, 6 bases. V was shortened by 5 bases and J by 8 bases, with 21 bases between the two germline ends. This CDR3 is built from 16 residues. Germline CDR1 reads PRHDT; CDR2 reads FYEKMQ (reference sequence). CDR3 residues: CASSGALTSKKGELFF. CDR3 nucleotide sequence: TGTGCCAGCAGCGGGGCTTTAACTAGCAAGAAGGGGGAGCTGTTTTTT.

The CDR3 protein is CASGTGNGYTF. The CDR3 bases are TGTGCCTCGGGGACAGGTAATGGCTACACCTTC. The J gene is TRBJ1-2, the V gene TRBV10-3; 8 nucleotides align to TRBD1. CDR1 is ENHRY and CDR2 is SYGVKD in the germline V gene. This CDR3 is built from 11 residues. V dropped 11 bases and J dropped 6; count of bases not matched to a gene: 5.

J is TRBJ1-5 and V is TRBV2, with D possibly matching TRBD1 (5 bases). With 4 bases removed from V and 8 bases from J, the gap between germline ends came to 12 bases. The CDR3 contains 13 residues. Germline CDR1 SNHLY, CDR2 FYNNEI. CDR3 sequence reads: CASSGQFGEPQHF. The CDR3, as DNA: TGTGCCAGCAGTGGACAGTTTGGTGAGCCCCAGCATTTT.

CDR3 amino acids: CASSLRTQAGGQTGELFF. DNA for the CDR3: TGCGCCAGCAGCTTGCGGACCCAGGCAGGGGGACAGACCGGGGAGCTGTTTTTT. The chain is built from TRBV5-1 and TRBJ2-2; 7 bases are shared with TRBD1. CDR3 length: 18 residues. The J segment lost 5 bases and the V segment lost 1 base, leaving 14 bases of the junction unmatched. Per the germline V gene, CDR1 is SGHRS and CDR2 is YFSETQ.

The chain employs TRBV5-4 and TRBJ2-3, with D perhaps matching TRBD2 (7 bases). Trimming removed 1 base from V and 5 bases from J, with 17 bases in between. Germline assignment: CDR1 SGHNT and CDR2 YYREEE (reference sequence). This CDR3 contains 16 residues. For the CDR3, the DNA is TGTGCCAGCAGCTTGAGGGGGGGGGCCGGTGGAGATACGCAGTATTTT. It translates to CASSLRGGAGGDTQYF.

The CDR3 loop is CASSLSGDYTEAFF. Written as DNA, the CDR3 is TGTGCCAGCAGCTTGTCAGGAGACTACACTGAAGCTTTCTTT. The V and J genes are TRBV7-2 and TRBJ1-1; D is unresolved. Germline values: CDR1 SGHTA, CDR2 FQGNSA. There are 14 residues in the CDR3. Trimming removed 3 bases at V and 3 bases at J, with 11 bases between.

The genes are TRBV19 and TRBJ2-6, with D tentatively TRBD2 (5 bases). This CDR3 region has 17 residues. Looked up from germline, CDR1 is LNHDA and CDR2 is SQIVND (reference sequence). V gave up 4 bases and J gave up 0 bases, with 13 bases separating them. The CDR3 spells CASSNVHRDSGANVLTF. The CDR3 DNA is TGTGCCAGTAGTAACGTCCACCGGGACTCTGGGGCCAACGTCCTGACTTTC. The full variable domain, its missing parts supplied by reference TRBV19 and TRBJ2-6, is DGGITQSPKYLFRKEGQNVTLSCEQNLNHDAMYWYRQDPGQGLRLIYYSQIVNDFQKGDIAEGYSVSREKKESFPLTVTSAQKNPTAFYLCASSNVHRDSGANVLTFGAGSRLTVL.

The CDR3 region is CSAGVVETQYF. DNA for the CDR3: TGCAGTGCCGGTGTGGTGGAGACCCAGTACTTC. This sequence joins TRBV20-1 and TRBJ2-5; D is unresolved. V lost 6 bases, J lost 5 bases, and 10 bases lay in between. The CDR3 has 11 residues. In germline, CDR1 is DFQATT, CDR2 SNEGSKA (reference sequence).

The count of this clone is one. The rearrangement uses TRBV19 and TRBJ1-4, with 9 positions matching TRBD1. Germline loops: CDR1 LNHDA, CDR2 SQIVND (reference sequence). The CDR3 runs 15 residues. Trimming removed 0 bases from V and 8 bases from J; junction bases left unmatched: 4. The CDR3 protein is CASSIEGQGGEKLFF. DNA for the CDR3: TGTGCCAGTAGTATAGAGGGACAGGGCGGCGAAAAACTGTTTTTT.